The present TCR beta chain was sequenced within a study of shared clonotypes between healthy human individuals (TCRdb year 2020). General notes on the study: A couple of women and three men aged 18 to 49 years were included in the cohort. To increase sequencing depth and limit assay-specific biases, TCR repertoire library preparation and sequencing were carried out by different laboratories using diverse techniques. Each donor's leukapheresis produced roughly between about 0.8 and 10 billion PBMCs. Blood TCR repertoires of about five healthy adults were deeply sequenced to estimate repertoire size and the extent of clonotype sharing between individuals. Study-level results and caveats: The small number of donors limited the genetic and exposure-history diversity represented. Sampling was restricted to blood, and TCR repertoires in tissues likely differ from the TCR repertoires found in blood. Pairwise subsampling led to the expectation that sequencing depth would affect the degree of clonotype sharing among donors.

In the case of this clone: The clone's antigen remains unknown. Nothing much larger sits one base from this clone, and base qualities are not available.

Donors were healthy HIV-negative adults with no recently reported acute infections or vaccinations. All donors were Caucasian adults living in Nashville, Tennessee, USA. For unsorted samples, 100 million or so PBMCs were counted, and genomic DNA was extracted using the QIAamp DNA Blood Mini kit. After blood collection by leukapheresis, PBMCs were isolated using Ficoll-Histopaque density gradient centrifugation and then cryopreserved in the vapor phase of liquid nitrogen. Reading the germline V gene (reference sequence) gives CDR1 LNHDA and CDR2 SQIVND. The CDR3 measures 13 amino acids from cysteine to phenylalanine. Only the CDR3 DNA stays, 39 bases, in frame from base 1. V sheds 1 base and J sheds 11 bases, leaving 14 bases between their ends. Using the deep immunoSEQ assay, multiplex PCR amplified TCR CDR3 regions from genomic DNA. Genomic DNA extracted from each cell subset was distributed evenly over all wells of several immunoSEQ 96-well plates, and each plate served as one replicate. Each replicate PCR for unsorted PBMC received 250 to 300 ng genomic DNA, equal to tens of thousands of T cell genomes. Ten immunoSEQ deep assay plates were used to sequence the unsorted PBMC genomic DNA. The purified libraries were quantified using a Qubit 3.0 fluorometer, sized with a Bioanalyzer 2100, and then quantified again using the KAPA Library Quantification kit. Each immunoSEQ 96-well plate was sequenced on its own single-read 150-cycle Illumina NextSeq 550 flow cell. Concerning the study's data processing: Because the immunoSEQ output included only junctional sequences and no quality scores, the filtering could not be the same as the filtering used for full-length reads. To assign V/J genes and CDR3, sequences were annotated using PyIR, a Python wrapper for IgBLAST v1.9, with IMGT germline references. Reads were filtered out if the reads had weak V/J assignments (E-value above 1e-6), no CDR3, stop codons, out-of-frame junctions, or ambiguous translated residues. V3J clonotypes were defined by identical inferred V gene, J gene, and CDR3 amino acid sequence. The percentage overlap between two repertoires was calculated by dividing the number of shared unique clonotypes by the size of the smaller repertoire. RTK rarefaction, the Chao1 estimator, and Recon v2.1 estimates of unobserved clonotypes were used to assess repertoire richness. This is the immuneACCESS table as TCRdb keeps it, with only in-frame sequences that have V and J called. A part of the clones is gone; compared with another copy, unresolved V genes explain less than half, and the rest is unexplained. D and trimming were read from the DNA, whereas the V and J calls and clone size are those reported in that table. Present in this sample are 490,000 or so clones, 76% of which were seen just once. 13% of the sample rests with the top ten.

What was sequenced was PBMCs. This clonotype was sampled from a woman between 40 and 55 years old in good health. Some clones in this sample may be carry-over from other donors' samples. The sequence links TRBV19 to TRBJ1-1; the D gene identity is not certain. In nucleotides, the sequence is TGTGCCAGTAGTATAGGAGGGTATGATCCGGCTTTCTTT. Translated, it gives CASSIGGYDPAFF. The CDR3, completed at both ends by the reference TRBV19 and TRBJ1-1 genes, gives the full variable domain DGGITQSPKYLFRKEGQNVTLSCEQNLNHDAMYWYRQDPGQGLRLIYYSQIVNDFQKGDIAEGYSVSREKKESFPLTVTSAQKNPTAFYLCASSIGGYDPAFFGQGTRLTVV.